One and the same sample provided the 5 T cell receptor beta chains below, sequenced in a study of Graves' ophthalmopathy and Graves' hyperthyroidism. TCR beta CDR3 regions were amplified from RNA transcripts. Scientists carried out first-round RT-PCR using HTBI primers and then a second-round multiplex PCR. In TCRdb, the multiplex PCR reads were re-called with MiXCR into one record per CDR3 protein. The sample lists a few hundred thousand distinct CDR3 sequences, 35% to 40% occurring once. The specimen was peripheral blood or thyroid tissue (not recorded which). The source is an adult man with Graves' hyperthyroidism.

This clonotype was detected ten times or more. This chain connects TRBV7-9 to TRBJ2-2, with 8 positions matching TRBD2. After removal of 5 bases from V and 1 base from J, the junction contained 6 bases not matched to a gene. Germline V gene sequence: CDR1 SEHNR, CDR2 FQNEAQ (reference sequence). This CDR3 spans 16 amino acids. CDR3 region: CASSVPGLGNTGELFF. The CDR3 DNA reads TGTGCCAGCAGCGTCCCGGGACTAGGGAACACCGGGGAGCTGTTTTTT.

This clonotype was recorded at least ten times. V gene TRBV2 combines with J gene TRBJ1-2; 11 nucleotides align to TRBD1. The CDR3 contains 16 residues. With V trimmed by 6 bases and J by 4 bases, 10 bases remained unmatched. Germline CDR1 and CDR2: SNHLY and FYNNEI. The CDR3 is CASSRPGTGGGYGYTF. Here the CDR3 DNA reads TGTGCCAGCAGCCGTCCCGGGACAGGGGGTGGCTATGGCTACACCTTC.

Concerning this clonotype: This may be a read error, as it is one base from a much larger clone. This chain connects TRBV7-9 to TRBJ1-4; 10 bases line up with TRBD1. Per the germline V gene, CDR1 is SEHNR and CDR2 is FQNEAQ (reference sequence). The CDR3 is 17 residues long. CDR3 protein: CASSPGRDRGREERLFF. Written as DNA, the CDR3 is TGTGCCAGCAGCCCCGGGAGAGACAGGGGGCGAGAAGAAAGACTGTTTTTT.

The sample holds one count of this clonotype. The J gene is TRBJ2-6, the V gene TRBV29-1, with unresolved D. This CDR3 contains 11 residues. CDR1 is SQVTM, CDR2 ANQGSEA, per germline. V lost 4 bases and J 6 bases, leaving 4 bases between the germline ends. CDR3 DNA sequence: TGCAGCGTTGTTTCGGCCAACGTCCTGACTTTC. It specifies CSVVSANVLTF.

The CDR3 loop reads CSARESGGPSGNTIYF. CDR3 coding DNA: TGCAGTGCTAGAGAATCGGGCGGACCCTCTGGAAACACCATATATTTT. V gene TRBV20-1 combines with J gene TRBJ1-3, with unresolved D. The CDR3 sequence is 16 residues long. Germline V gene data show CDR1 as DFQATT and CDR2 as SNEGSKA (reference sequence). Trimming left V 0 bases short and J 0 bases short, with 12 bases between.